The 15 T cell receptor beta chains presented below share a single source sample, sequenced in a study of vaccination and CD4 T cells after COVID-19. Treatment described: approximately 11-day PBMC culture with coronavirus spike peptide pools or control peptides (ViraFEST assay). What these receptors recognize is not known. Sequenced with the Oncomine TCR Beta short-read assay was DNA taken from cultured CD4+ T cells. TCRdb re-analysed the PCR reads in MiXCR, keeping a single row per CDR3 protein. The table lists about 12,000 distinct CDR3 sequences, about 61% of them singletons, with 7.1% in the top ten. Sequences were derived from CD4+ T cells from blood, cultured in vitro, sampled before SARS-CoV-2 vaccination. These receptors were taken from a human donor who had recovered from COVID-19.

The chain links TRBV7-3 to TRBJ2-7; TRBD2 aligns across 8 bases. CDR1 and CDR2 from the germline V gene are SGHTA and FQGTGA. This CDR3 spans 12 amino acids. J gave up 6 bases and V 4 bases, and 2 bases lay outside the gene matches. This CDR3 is CASSSTSGEQYF. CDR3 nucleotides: TGTGCCAGCAGCTCCACTAGCGGCGAGCAGTACTTC.

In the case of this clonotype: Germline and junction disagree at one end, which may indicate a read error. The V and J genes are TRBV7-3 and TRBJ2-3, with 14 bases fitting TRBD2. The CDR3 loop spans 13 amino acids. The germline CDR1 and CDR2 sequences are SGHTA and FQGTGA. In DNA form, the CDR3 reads TGTGCCAGCAGCCCCGGGACTAGCGGGAGTAAGCATTTT. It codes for CASSPGTSGSKHF. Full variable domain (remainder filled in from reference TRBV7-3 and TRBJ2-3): GAGVSQTPSNKVTEKGKYVELRCDPISGHTALYWYRQSLGQGPEFLIYFQGTGAADDSGLPNDRFFAVRPEGSVSTLKIQRTERGDSAVYLCASSPGTSGSKHFGPGTRLTVL.

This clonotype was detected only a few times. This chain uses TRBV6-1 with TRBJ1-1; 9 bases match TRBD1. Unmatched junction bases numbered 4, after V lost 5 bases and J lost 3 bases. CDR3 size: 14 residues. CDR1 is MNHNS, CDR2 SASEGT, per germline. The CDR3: CASSPQGADTEAFF. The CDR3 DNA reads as TGTGCCAGCAGTCCACAGGGGGCTGACACTGAAGCTTTCTTT.

Here the CDR3 DNA reads TGCAGGGGAATACAGGGCGCGGTCAAAGGGGCTGAAGCTTTCTTT. Translated: CRGIQGAVKGAEAFF. The chain joins TRBV20-1 to TRBJ1-1; D might be TRBD1 (6 bases). This CDR3 comprises 15 residues. Germline CDR1 reads DFQATT; CDR2 reads SNEGSKA (reference sequence).

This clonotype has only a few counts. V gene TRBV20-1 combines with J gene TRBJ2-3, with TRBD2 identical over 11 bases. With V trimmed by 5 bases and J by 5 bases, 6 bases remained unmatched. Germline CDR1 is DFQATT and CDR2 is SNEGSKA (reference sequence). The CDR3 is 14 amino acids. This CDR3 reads CSALTSGRVDTQYF. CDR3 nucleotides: TGCAGTGCTCTAACTAGCGGGAGAGTAGATACGCAGTATTTT.

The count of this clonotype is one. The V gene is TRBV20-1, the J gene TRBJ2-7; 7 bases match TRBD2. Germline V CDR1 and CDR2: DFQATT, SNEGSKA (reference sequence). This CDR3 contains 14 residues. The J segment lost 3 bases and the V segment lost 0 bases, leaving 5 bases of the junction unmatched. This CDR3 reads CSARDGGTHYEQYF. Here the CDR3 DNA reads TGCAGTGCTAGAGACGGGGGGACTCACTACGAGCAGTACTTC.

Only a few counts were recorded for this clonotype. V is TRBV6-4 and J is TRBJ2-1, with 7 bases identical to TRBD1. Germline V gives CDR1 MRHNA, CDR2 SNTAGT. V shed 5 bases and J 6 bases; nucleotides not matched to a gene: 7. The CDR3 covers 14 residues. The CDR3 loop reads CASSLNRGVNEQFF. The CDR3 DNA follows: TGTGCCAGCAGTTTAAACAGGGGAGTCAATGAGCAGTTCTTC.

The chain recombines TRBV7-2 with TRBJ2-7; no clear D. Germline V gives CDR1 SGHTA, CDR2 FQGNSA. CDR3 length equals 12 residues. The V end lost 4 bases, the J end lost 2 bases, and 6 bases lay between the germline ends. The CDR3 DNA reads TGTGCCAGCAGCTATAATACCTACGAGCAGTACTTC. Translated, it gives CASSYNTYEQYF.

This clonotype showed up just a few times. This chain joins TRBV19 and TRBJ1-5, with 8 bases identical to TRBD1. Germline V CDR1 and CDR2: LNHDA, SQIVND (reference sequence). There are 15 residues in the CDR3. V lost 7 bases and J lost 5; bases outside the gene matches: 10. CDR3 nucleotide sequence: TGTGCCAGTACCCGGACAGGGTATTTCCATCAGCCCCAGCATTTT. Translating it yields CASTRTGYFHQPQHF.

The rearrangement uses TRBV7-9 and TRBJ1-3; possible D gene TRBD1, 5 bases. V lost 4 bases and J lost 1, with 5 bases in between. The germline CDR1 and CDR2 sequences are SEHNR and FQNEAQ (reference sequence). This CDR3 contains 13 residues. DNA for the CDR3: TGTGCCAGCAGCTGGGGGTCTGGAAACACCATATATTTT. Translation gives CASSWGSGNTIYF.

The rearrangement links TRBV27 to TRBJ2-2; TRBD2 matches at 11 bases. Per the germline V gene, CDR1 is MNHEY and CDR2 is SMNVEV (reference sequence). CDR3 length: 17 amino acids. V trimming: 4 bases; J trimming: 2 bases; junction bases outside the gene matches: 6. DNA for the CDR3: TGTGCCAGCAGTTCCGGTAGCGGGAGGGCTAACACCGGGGAGCTGTTTTTT. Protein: CASSSGSGRANTGELFF.

The chain's CDR3 is CASSARGSQYF. In DNA, the CDR3 is TGTGCCAGCAGTGCTAGGGGGTCTCAGTACTTC. The chain links TRBV2 to TRBJ2-5, with D possibly being TRBD1 (6 bases). The V and J ends lost 4 bases and 11 bases respectively, with 11 bases between them. The CDR3 runs 11 residues. CDR1 is SNHLY and CDR2 is FYNNEI in the germline V gene. The full variable domain, in which reference TRBV2 and TRBJ2-5 provide the parts outside the CDR3, is EPEVTQTPSHQVTQMGQEVILRCVPISNHLYFYWYRQILGQKVEFLVSFYNNEISEKSEIFDDQFSVERPDGSNFTLKIRSTKLEDSAMYFCASSARGSQYFGPGTRLLVL.

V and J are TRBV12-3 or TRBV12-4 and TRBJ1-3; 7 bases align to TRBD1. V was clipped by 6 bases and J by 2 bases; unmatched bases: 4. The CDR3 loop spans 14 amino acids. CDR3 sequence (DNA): TGTGCCAGCAGCATAGGGGGCACTGGAAACACCATATATTTT. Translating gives CASSIGGTGNTIYF.

The CDR3: CASSEISSGRRDEQFF. DNA for the CDR3: TGTGCCAGCAGTGAGATCTCTAGCGGGAGGCGCGATGAGCAGTTCTTC. This chain connects TRBV6-4 to TRBJ2-1, with 11 nucleotides matching TRBD2. This CDR3 is built from 16 residues. The trim removed 3 bases at V and 8 bases at J, leaving 9 bases unmatched. Germline V lookup: CDR1 MRHNA, CDR2 SNTAGT.

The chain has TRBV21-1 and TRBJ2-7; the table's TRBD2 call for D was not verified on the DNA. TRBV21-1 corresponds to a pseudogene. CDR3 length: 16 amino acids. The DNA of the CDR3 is TGTGCCAGCAGCAGATTAGCGGGAGGGCCTGTATGCGAGCAGTACTTC. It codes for CASSRLAGGPVCEQYF.